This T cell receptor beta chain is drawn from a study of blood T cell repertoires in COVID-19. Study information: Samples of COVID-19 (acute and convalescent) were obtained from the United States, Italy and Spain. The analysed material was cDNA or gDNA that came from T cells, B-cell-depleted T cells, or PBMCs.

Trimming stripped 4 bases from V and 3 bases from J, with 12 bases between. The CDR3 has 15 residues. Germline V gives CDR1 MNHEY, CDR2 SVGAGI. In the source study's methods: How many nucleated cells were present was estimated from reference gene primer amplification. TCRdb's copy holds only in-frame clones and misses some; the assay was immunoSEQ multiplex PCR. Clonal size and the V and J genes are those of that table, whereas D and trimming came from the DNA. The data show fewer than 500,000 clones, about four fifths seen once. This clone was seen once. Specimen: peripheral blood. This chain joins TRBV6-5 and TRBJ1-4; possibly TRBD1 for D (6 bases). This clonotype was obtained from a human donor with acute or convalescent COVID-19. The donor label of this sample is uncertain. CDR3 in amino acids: CASSFPTGPNEKLFF. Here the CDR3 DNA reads TGTGCCAGCAGTTTCCCGACAGGACCTAATGAAAAACTGTTTTTT.